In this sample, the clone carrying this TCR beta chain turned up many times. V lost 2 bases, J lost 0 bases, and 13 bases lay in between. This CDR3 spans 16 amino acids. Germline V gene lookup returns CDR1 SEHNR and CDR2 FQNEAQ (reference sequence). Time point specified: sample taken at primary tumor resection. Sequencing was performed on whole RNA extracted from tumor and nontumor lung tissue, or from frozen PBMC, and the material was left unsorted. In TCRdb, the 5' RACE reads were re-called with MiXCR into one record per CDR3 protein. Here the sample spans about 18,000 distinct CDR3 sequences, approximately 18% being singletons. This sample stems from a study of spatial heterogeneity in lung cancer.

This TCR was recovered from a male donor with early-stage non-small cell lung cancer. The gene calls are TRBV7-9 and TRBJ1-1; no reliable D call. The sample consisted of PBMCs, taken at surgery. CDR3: CASSLPLGYLNTEAFF. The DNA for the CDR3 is TGTGCCAGCAGCTTACCGCTCGGGTACTTGAACACTGAAGCTTTCTTT.